A single sample is the source of the 24 T cell receptor beta chains below, sequenced in a study of graft-versus-host responses after intestinal transplantation. No antigen has been identified for these receptors. Assay: immunoSEQ multiplex PCR; the TCRdb copy retains only in-frame clones and omits some. The table lists about 130,000 clones, about nine tenths of them singletons. The material was unstimulated CD4+ T cells sorted from spleen or lymph node cells, obtained before intestinal transplant. These receptor sequences come from a human donor who received an intestinal transplant.

V is TRBV7-9 and J is TRBJ2-1, with 12 bases aligning to TRBD2. The CDR3 covers 16 residues. CDR1 and CDR2 (germline): SEHNR, FQNEAQ (reference sequence). Germline trimming cut 1 base from V and 7 bases from J; bases unmatched to any gene: 5. This CDR3 reads CASSLVPSGRVNEQFF. CDR3 in DNA: TGTGCCAGCAGCTTAGTACCTAGCGGGAGGGTAAATGAGCAGTTCTTC.

This clone occurred once. V gene TRBV4-2 combines with J gene TRBJ2-5; 8 bases fit TRBD2. The end of the DNA aligns better with TRBJ2-7, so the J call may be wrong. The CDR3 totals 18 residues. Looked up from germline, CDR1 is LGHNA and CDR2 is YNFKEQ. CDR3 DNA sequence: TGTGCCAGCAGCCAAGAACAAGACGGACAGACTAGCGCCTACGAGCAGTACTTC. It is translated as CASSQEQDGQTSAYEQYF.

This clone was counted a single time. The V call is TRBV30, the J call TRBJ1-2; D perhaps matches TRBD1 (5 bases). This CDR3 has 12 residues. CDR1 is GTSNPN, CDR2 SVGIG, per germline (reference sequence). Deletions cut 0 bases from V and 8 bases from J, with 10 bases between. The CDR3 spells CAWSVSREGYTF. Here the CDR3 DNA reads TGTGCCTGGAGTGTCTCCAGGGAAGGCTACACCTTC.

V and J are TRBV9 and TRBJ2-5; a weak D match, TRBD2 (6 bases). With 0 bases removed from V and 4 bases from J, the gap between germline ends came to 10 bases. Germline assignment: CDR1 SGDLS and CDR2 YYNGEE. The CDR3 is made up of 14 amino acids. The CDR3 is CASSVATGAETQYF. CDR3 DNA sequence: TGTGCCAGCAGCGTAGCTACGGGAGCAGAGACCCAGTACTTC.

A word on this clone: Other nucleotide sequences from this sample produce the same CDR3. The chain employs TRBV6-5 and TRBJ1-3, with a possible D match to TRBD1 (5 bases). The V end lost 0 bases, the J end lost 2 bases, and 8 bases lay between the germline ends. The CDR3 length is 15 residues. Germline V gene sequence: CDR1 MNHEY, CDR2 SVGAGI. The CDR3 sequence is CASSYSGRAGNTIYF. The CDR3, as DNA: TGTGCCAGCAGTTACTCTGGCAGGGCTGGAAACACCATATATTTT.

V usage is TRBV2 and J usage is TRBJ2-7, with D possibly TRBD1 on 5 matching bases. The V end lost 3 bases, the J end lost 2 bases, and 5 bases lay between the germline ends. This CDR3 is 12 amino acids long. The germline V gene has CDR1 SNHLY and CDR2 FYNNEI. This CDR3 reads CASSDRAYEQYF. CDR3 bases: TGTGCCAGCAGTGACAGGGCCTACGAGCAGTACTTC.

The chain links TRBV19 to TRBJ2-5, with D tentatively TRBD1 (5 bases). CDR1 LNHDA and CDR2 SQIVND come from the germline V gene (reference sequence). V lost 6 bases and J 5 bases, leaving 19 bases between the germline ends. This CDR3 is 15 amino acids long. The CDR3 DNA is TGTGCCAGTAGCCAACCCCCGCAGGGAAGGGAGACCCAGTACTTC. Protein product: CASSQPPQGRETQYF.

The chain uses TRBV4-1 and TRBJ2-6; D is possibly TRBD2 (5 bases). CDR3 length equals 18 residues. V was clipped by 3 bases and J by 0 bases, with 15 bases between them. CDR1 and CDR2 (germline): MGHRA, YSYEKL. DNA for the CDR3: TGCGCCAGCAGCCAGAGGGTAGAGAGTTCCTCTGGGGCCAACGTCCTGACTTTC. Protein sequence: CASSQRVESSSGANVLTF.

This chain uses TRBV9 with TRBJ2-4; a possible D gene is TRBD2 (6 bases). Trimming took 0 bases from V and 8 from J, leaving 12 bases between them. This CDR3 is 14 amino acids long. Germline lookup yields CDR1 SGDLS and CDR2 YYNGEE. The CDR3 nucleotides are TGTGCCAGCAGCGTAGACAATGGAGGGGACATTCAGTACTTC. This translates into CASSVDNGGDIQYF. Full variable domain (missing parts from reference TRBV9 and TRBJ2-4): DSGVTQTPKHLITATGQRVTLRCSPRSGDLSVYWYQQSLDQGLQFLIQYYNGEERAKGNILERFSAQQFPDLHSELNLSSLELGDSALYFCASSVDNGGDIQYFGAGTRLSVL.

CDR3 DNA sequence: TGTGCCAGCAGCCCGCGGGACCGAGAAAACTATGGCTACACCTTC. It encodes CASSPRDRENYGYTF. V and J are TRBV21-1 and TRBJ1-2. TRBV21-1 has pseudogene status. The CDR3 length is 15 residues.

The chain is built from TRBV27 and TRBJ2-7; a possible D gene is TRBD1 (6 bases). The germline V and J ends were trimmed by 1 base and 7 bases, with 26 bases remaining between them. Germline V gives CDR1 MNHEY, CDR2 SMNVEV (reference sequence). CDR3 length: 18 residues. In nucleotides, the CDR3 is TGTGCCAGCAGTTTATACGGGTACCCCAAGGGGGTCCTATGGGAGCAGTACTTC. Protein: CASSLYGYPKGVLWEQYF.

The chain joins TRBV7-7 to TRBJ2-5; D perhaps matches TRBD2 (6 bases). The DNA matches TRBJ2-7 better at its end, which makes the J call doubtful. CDR3 length: 12 residues. From germline, CDR1 is SSHAT and CDR2 FNYEAQ (reference sequence). Here the CDR3 reads CASSLAGGEQYF. CDR3 coding DNA: TGTGCCAGCAGCTTAGCGGGGGGCGAGCAGTACTTC.

The chain couples TRBV28 to TRBJ2-2, with 11 bases identical to TRBD2. Germline V gene sequence: CDR1 MDHEN, CDR2 SYDVKM. The trim removed 3 bases at V and 1 base at J, leaving 4 bases unmatched. The length of the CDR3 is 17 residues. CDR3 sequence: CASSFELAGVNTGELFF. DNA for the CDR3: TGTGCCAGCAGTTTCGAACTAGCGGGAGTGAACACCGGGGAGCTGTTTTTT.

V usage is TRBV27 and J usage is TRBJ2-5; no reliable D call. Looked up from germline, CDR1 is MNHEY and CDR2 is SMNVEV (reference sequence). V lost 5 bases, J lost 2 bases, and 9 bases lay in between. This CDR3 is built from 13 residues. The CDR3 DNA follows: TGTGCCAGCAGTCCCGGTTATCAAGAGACCCAGTACTTC. Protein product: CASSPGYQETQYF.

This chain connects TRBV6-6 to TRBJ2-7, with D possibly being TRBD2 (6 bases). V lost 0 bases and J 9 bases, leaving 18 bases between the germline ends. The CDR3 has 15 amino acids. CDR1 MNHNY and CDR2 SVGAGI come from the germline V gene (reference sequence). The CDR3 nucleotides are TGTGCCAGCAGTTACTCGATGGTCAGGGAGGAGGGGCAGTACTTC. It translates to CASSYSMVREEGQYF.

This clone was observed a few times. This sequence joins TRBV6-1 and TRBJ1-5; D unclear. Trimming took off 4 bases at V and 7 bases at J, with 5 bases between the two ends. Germline loops: CDR1 MNHNS, CDR2 SASEGT. The length of the CDR3 is 11 residues. In nucleotides, the CDR3 is TGTGCCAGCAGTGTGGGGCAGCCCCAGCATTTT. The encoded protein is CASSVGQPQHF.

In this sample, this clone turned up a few times. The V call is TRBV9, the J call TRBJ2-3; D not certain. The germline V gene has CDR1 SGDLS and CDR2 YYNGEE. The V end lost 3 bases, the J end lost 6 bases, and 17 bases lay between the germline ends. The CDR3 totals 15 residues. In nucleotides, the CDR3 is TGTGCCAGCAGCGCTAGTACTGGCGGCATGGATACGCAGTATTTT. Translated: CASSASTGGMDTQYF.

V is TRBV7-3 and J is TRBJ2-7; 9 bases are a match to TRBD1. Trimming took 4 bases from V and 3 from J; bases not matched to a gene: 7. The CDR3 has 15 residues. In germline, CDR1 is SGHTA, CDR2 FQGTGA. This CDR3 reads CASSSGTGFDYEQYF. DNA of the CDR3: TGTGCCAGCAGCTCCGGGACAGGGTTCGACTACGAGCAGTACTTC.

The chain uses TRBV2 and TRBJ1-2; TRBD1 aligns across 9 bases. This CDR3 is built from 14 residues. The germline V gene encodes CDR1 SNHLY and CDR2 FYNNEI. The V and J ends lost 7 bases and 2 bases, in that order; junction bases with no gene match: 5. CDR3 nucleotides: TGTGCCAGCACCGCTGGGACAGGGAACTATGGCTACACCTTC. Its translation is CASTAGTGNYGYTF.

The chain has TRBV11-1 and TRBJ2-5; 11 bases are shared with TRBD2. Trimming at V came to 1 base and at J to 2 bases, leaving 12 bases not matched to a gene. Germline V gives CDR1 SGHAT, CDR2 FQDESV (reference sequence). This CDR3 region has 19 residues. CDR3 nucleotide sequence: TGTGCCAGCAGCTTAGTACTAGCGGGAGTCCGGGGGGATCAAGAGACCCAGTACTTC. Protein: CASSLVLAGVRGDQETQYF.

V and J are TRBV19 and TRBJ1-1; maybe TRBD1 (6 bases). V shed 3 bases and J shed 2 bases, with 16 bases lying between them. The CDR3 is 16 residues long. Germline V gene sequence: CDR1 LNHDA, CDR2 SQIVND (reference sequence). DNA of the CDR3: TGTGCCAGTAGTATTCAGGCAGGGGCTGGTAACACTGAAGCTTTCTTT. This encodes CASSIQAGAGNTEAFF.

J is TRBJ1-1 and V is TRBV11-2; D gene uncertain. Germline loops: CDR1 SGHAT, CDR2 FQNNGV. This CDR3 contains 14 residues. Trimming stripped 3 bases from V and 2 bases from J, with 10 bases between. CDR3 residues: CASSFSALNTEAFF. The CDR3 bases are TGTGCCAGCAGCTTTTCCGCTCTCAACACTGAAGCTTTCTTT.

V is TRBV4-1 and J is TRBJ2-3; D gene ambiguous. V was shortened by 4 bases and J by 2 bases, with 7 bases between the two germline ends. CDR3 length: 13 amino acids. From germline, CDR1 is MGHRA and CDR2 YSYEKL. The DNA of the CDR3 is TGCGCCAGCAGCCCGTACGACACAGATACGCAGTATTTT. It specifies CASSPYDTDTQYF.

The chain combines TRBV7-2 with TRBJ2-3, with no clear D. The germline gives CDR1 SGHTA, CDR2 FQGNSA. The CDR3 extends over 13 amino acids. V shed 6 bases and J shed 0 bases, with 7 bases lying between them. This chain's CDR3 is CASRVGSTDTQYF. The DNA of the CDR3 is TGTGCCAGCAGGGTGGGAAGCACAGATACGCAGTATTTT.